These 6 T cell receptor beta chains were sequenced from one sample in a study of identifying expanded T cells in peripheral blood. Sequencing used immunoSEQ multiplex PCR; TCRdb keeps in-frame clones, though not all of them. The sample carries about 120,000 clones, about 80% recorded once. Sample: blood. The receptors derive from a person aged 18-70 years in good health.

The chain carries TRBV11-2 and TRBJ2-1; a weak D match, TRBD1 (5 bases). The CDR3 has 18 residues. Germline V gene data show CDR1 as SGHAT and CDR2 as FQNNGV. Trimming took off 2 bases at V and 7 bases at J, with 24 bases between the two ends. The CDR3 here is CASSLLPGNSPERNEQFF. The CDR3 DNA follows: TGTGCCAGCAGCTTATTACCAGGGAATAGCCCAGAGAGGAATGAGCAGTTCTTC.

V usage is TRBV7-2 and J usage is TRBJ2-3, with D perhaps matching TRBD1 (6 bases). The germline V gene has CDR1 SGHTA and CDR2 FQGNSA. The CDR3 has 14 amino acids. Trimming left V 6 bases short and J 0 bases short, with 10 bases between. The CDR3 DNA follows: TGTGCCAGCAGTCGGGACACCAGCACAGATACGCAGTATTTT. Its protein is CASSRDTSTDTQYF.

The V call is TRBV18, the J call TRBJ2-7; D is perhaps TRBD2 (6 bases). Trimming removed 4 bases at V and 4 bases at J, with 26 bases between. CDR1 and CDR2 from the germline V gene are KGHSH and LQKENI. The CDR3 is 18 amino acids. CDR3 coding DNA: TGTGCCAGCTCACTCGGGGGAGTATATCGTTCATACGATTACGAGCAGTACTTC. This sequence encodes CASSLGGVYRSYDYEQYF.

This clone was picked up many times. The rearrangement links TRBV4-1 to TRBJ1-1; possibly TRBD1 for D (6 bases). The germline V gene encodes CDR1 MGHRA and CDR2 YSYEKL. The CDR3 totals 15 residues. The V gene lost 1 base and the J gene lost 4 bases, with 13 bases spanning the gap. The CDR3 loop is CASSQAWQGPTEAFF. CDR3 nucleotides: TGCGCCAGCAGCCAAGCCTGGCAGGGGCCCACTGAAGCTTTCTTT.

Only a few counts were recorded for this clone. The chain joins TRBV18 to TRBJ1-2; D gene ambiguous. The CDR3 runs 13 residues. In germline, CDR1 is KGHSH, CDR2 LQKENI. V lost 4 bases and J lost 6, with 12 bases in between. CDR3 residues: CASSLTVLDGYTF. CDR3 DNA: TGTGCCAGCTCACTCACAGTGTTGGATGGCTACACCTTC.

The chain is built from TRBV2 and TRBJ1-1; TRBD1 matches 9 bases. The CDR3 is 13 amino acids. Trimming removed 5 bases from V and 4 bases from J; junction bases left unmatched: 2. Germline CDR1 and CDR2: SNHLY and FYNNEI. Written as DNA, the CDR3 is TGTGCCAGCAGTACGACAGGGGGCACTGAAGCTTTCTTT. Its translation is CASSTTGGTEAFF.